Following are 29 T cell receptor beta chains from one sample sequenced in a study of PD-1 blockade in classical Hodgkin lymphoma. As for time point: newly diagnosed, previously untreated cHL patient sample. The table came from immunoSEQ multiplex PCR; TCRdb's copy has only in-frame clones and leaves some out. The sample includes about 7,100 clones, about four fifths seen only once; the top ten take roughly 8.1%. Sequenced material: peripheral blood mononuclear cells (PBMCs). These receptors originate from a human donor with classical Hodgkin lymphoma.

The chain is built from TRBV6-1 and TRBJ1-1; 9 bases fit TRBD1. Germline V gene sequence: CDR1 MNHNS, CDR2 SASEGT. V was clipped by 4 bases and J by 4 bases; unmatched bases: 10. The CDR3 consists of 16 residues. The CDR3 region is CASSALKGQGGTEAFF. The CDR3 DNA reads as TGTGCCAGCAGTGCCTTGAAGGGACAGGGTGGCACTGAAGCTTTCTTT.

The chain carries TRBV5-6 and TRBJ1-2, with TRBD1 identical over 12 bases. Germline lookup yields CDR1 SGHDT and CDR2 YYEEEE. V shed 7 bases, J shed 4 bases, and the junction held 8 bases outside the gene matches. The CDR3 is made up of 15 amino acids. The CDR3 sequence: CASRDRGHMVYGYTF. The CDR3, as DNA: TGTGCCAGCCGGGACAGGGGGCATATGGTCTATGGCTACACCTTC.

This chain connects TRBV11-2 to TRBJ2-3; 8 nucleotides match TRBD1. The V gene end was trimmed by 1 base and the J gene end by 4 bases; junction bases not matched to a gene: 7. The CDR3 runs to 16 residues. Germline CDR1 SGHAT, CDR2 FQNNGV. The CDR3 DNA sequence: TGTGCCAGCAGCTTAGGAATCCGGGGACAGGCAGATACGCAGTATTTT. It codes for CASSLGIRGQADTQYF.

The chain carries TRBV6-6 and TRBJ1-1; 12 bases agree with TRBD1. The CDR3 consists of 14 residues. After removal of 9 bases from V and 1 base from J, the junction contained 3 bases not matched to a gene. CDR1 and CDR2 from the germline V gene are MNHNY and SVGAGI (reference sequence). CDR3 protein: CASGGQGANTEAFF. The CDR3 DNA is TGTGCCAGTGGGGGACAGGGGGCGAACACTGAAGCTTTCTTT.

For the CDR3, the DNA is TGTGCCATCAAAAGGGGGCCCCAAGGGGAGACCCAGTACTTC. It codes for CAIKRGPQGETQYF. The chain is built from TRBV10-3 and TRBJ2-5, with TRBD1 identical over 7 bases. J was trimmed by 5 bases and V by 7 bases; bases with no gene match: 10. The germline V gene encodes CDR1 ENHRY and CDR2 SYGVKD. This CDR3 has 14 residues.

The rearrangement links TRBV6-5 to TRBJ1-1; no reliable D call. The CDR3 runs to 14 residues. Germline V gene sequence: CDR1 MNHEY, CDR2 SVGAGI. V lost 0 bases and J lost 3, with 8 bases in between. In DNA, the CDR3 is TGTGCCAGCAGTTACTCGGTTGGTTACACTGAAGCTTTCTTT. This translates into CASSYSVGYTEAFF.

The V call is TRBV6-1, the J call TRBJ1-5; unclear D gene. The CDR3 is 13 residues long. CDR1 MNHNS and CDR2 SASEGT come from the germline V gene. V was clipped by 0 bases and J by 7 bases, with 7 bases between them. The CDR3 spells CASSEATVQPQHF. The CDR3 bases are TGTGCCAGCAGTGAAGCAACAGTCCAGCCCCAGCATTTT.

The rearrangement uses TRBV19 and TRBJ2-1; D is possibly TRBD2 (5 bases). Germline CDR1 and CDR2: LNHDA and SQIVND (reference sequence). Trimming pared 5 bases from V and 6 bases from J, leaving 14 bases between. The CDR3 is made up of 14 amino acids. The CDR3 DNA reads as TGTGCCAGTAGTTCGGGTCGAGGGTCCAATGAGCAGTTCTTC. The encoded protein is CASSSGRGSNEQFF. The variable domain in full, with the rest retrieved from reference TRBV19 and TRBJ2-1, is DGGITQSPKYLFRKEGQNVTLSCEQNLNHDAMYWYRQDPGQGLRLIYYSQIVNDFQKGDIAEGYSVSREKKESFPLTVTSAQKNPTAFYLCASSSGRGSNEQFFGPGTRLTVL.

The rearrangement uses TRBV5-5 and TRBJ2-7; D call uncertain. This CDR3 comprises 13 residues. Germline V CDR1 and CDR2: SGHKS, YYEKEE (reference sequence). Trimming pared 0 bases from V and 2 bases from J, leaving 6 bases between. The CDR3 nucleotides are TGTGCCAGCAGCTTGGGTAGGACCTACGAGCAGTACTTC. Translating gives CASSLGRTYEQYF.

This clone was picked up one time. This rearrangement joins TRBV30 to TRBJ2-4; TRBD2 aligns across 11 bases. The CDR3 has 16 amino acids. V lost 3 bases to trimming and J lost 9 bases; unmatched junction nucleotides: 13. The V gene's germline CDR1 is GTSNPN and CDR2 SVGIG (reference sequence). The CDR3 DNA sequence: TGTGCCTGGAGCGTCGGGACTAGCGGTCTTGGCGGCATTCAGTACTTC. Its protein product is CAWSVGTSGLGGIQYF.

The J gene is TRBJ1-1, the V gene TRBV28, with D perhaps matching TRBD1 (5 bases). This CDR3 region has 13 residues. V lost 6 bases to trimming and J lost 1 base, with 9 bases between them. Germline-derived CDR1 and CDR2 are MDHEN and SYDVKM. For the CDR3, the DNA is TGTGCCAGCAGGTGGGGCGGGAACACTGAAGCTTTCTTT. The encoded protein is CASRWGGNTEAFF.

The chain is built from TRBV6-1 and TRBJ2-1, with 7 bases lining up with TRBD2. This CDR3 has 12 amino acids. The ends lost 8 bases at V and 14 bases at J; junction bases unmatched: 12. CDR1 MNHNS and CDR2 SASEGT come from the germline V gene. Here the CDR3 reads CASGGSGLFEFF. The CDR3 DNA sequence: TGTGCCAGCGGTGGTAGCGGGCTGTTCGAGTTCTTC.

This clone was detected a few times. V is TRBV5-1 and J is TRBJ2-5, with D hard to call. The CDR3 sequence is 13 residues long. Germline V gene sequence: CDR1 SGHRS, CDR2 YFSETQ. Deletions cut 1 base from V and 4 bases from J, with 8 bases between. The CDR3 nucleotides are TGCGCCAGCAGCTTGTACGGCTCAGAGACCCAGTACTTC. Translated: CASSLYGSETQYF.

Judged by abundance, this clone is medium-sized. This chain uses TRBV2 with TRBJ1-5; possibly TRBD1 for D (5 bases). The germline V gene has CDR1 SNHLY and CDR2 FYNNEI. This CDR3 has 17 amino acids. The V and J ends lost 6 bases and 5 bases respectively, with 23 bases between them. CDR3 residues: CASSHSPRAKTYQPQHF. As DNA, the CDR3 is TGTGCCAGCAGCCACTCGCCCAGGGCAAAAACTTATCAGCCCCAGCATTTT.

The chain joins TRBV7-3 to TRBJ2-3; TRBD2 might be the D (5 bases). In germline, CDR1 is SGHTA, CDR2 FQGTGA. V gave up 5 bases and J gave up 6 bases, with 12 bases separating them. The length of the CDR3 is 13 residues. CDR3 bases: TGTGCCAGCAGCCCGTCCGAGGGCGATACGCAGTATTTT. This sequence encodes CASSPSEGDTQYF.

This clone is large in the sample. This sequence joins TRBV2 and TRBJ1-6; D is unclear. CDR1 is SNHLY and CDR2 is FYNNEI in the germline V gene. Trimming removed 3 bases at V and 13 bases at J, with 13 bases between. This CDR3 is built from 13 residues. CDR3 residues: CASSDRSDPPLHF. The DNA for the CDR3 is TGTGCCAGCAGTGATAGATCCGATCCGCCCCTCCACTTT.

CDR3 sequence (DNA): TGTGCCAGCAGTTCCCCCGGGACAGGGGTACAGACCCAGTACTTC. Translation gives CASSSPGTGVQTQYF. The rearrangement joins TRBV6-5 to TRBJ2-5; 10 nucleotides line up with TRBD1. Germline CDR1 is MNHEY and CDR2 is SVGAGI. This CDR3 has 15 amino acids. The V gene end was trimmed by 4 bases and the J gene end by 6 bases; junction bases not matched to a gene: 8.

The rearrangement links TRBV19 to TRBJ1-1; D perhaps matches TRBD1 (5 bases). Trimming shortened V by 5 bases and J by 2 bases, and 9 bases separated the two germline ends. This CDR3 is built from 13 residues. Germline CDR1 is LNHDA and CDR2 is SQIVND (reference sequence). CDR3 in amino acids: CASSSDSNTEAFF. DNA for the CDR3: TGTGCCAGTAGTTCTGACAGCAACACTGAAGCTTTCTTT. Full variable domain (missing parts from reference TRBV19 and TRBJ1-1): DGGITQSPKYLFRKEGQNVTLSCEQNLNHDAMYWYRQDPGQGLRLIYYSQIVNDFQKGDIAEGYSVSREKKESFPLTVTSAQKNPTAFYLCASSSDSNTEAFFGQGTRLTVV.

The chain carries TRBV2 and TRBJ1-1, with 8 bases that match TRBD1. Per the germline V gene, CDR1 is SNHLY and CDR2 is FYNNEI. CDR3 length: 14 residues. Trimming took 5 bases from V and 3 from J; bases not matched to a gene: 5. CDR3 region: CASSLQGGDTEAFF. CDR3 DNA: TGTGCCAGCAGTCTACAGGGGGGGGACACTGAAGCTTTCTTT.

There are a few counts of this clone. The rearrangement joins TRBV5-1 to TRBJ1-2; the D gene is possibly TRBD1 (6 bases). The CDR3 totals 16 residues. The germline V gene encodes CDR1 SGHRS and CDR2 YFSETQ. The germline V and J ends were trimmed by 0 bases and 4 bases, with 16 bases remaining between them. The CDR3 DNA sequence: TGCGCCAGCAGCTTGGGCAGGGGTTCGGACATCTATGGCTACACCTTC. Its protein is CASSLGRGSDIYGYTF.

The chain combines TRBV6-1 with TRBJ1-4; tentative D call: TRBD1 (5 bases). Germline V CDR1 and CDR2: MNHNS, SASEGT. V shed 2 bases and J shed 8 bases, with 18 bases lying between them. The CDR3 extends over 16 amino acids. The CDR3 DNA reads TGTGCCAGCAGTGAAAGAACCGGGGGGTTCGAGGAAAAACTGTTTTTT. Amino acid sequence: CASSERTGGFEEKLFF.

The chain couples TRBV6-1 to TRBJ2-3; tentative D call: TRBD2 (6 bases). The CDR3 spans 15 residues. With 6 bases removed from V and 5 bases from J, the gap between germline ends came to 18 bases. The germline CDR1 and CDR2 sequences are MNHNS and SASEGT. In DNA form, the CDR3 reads TGTGCCAGCAGCCACACCCCGGAGGGAAAAGATACGCAGTATTTT. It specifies CASSHTPEGKDTQYF.

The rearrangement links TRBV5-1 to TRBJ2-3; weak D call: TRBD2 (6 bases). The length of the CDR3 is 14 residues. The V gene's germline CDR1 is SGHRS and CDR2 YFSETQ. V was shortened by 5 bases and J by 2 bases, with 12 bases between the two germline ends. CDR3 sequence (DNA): TGCGCCAGCAGTTTCCGGGACTCCACAGATACGCAGTATTTT. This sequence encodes CASSFRDSTDTQYF.

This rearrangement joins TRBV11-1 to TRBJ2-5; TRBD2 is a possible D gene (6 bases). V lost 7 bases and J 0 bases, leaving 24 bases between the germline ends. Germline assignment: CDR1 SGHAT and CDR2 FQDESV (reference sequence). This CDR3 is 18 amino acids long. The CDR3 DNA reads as TGTGCCAGCACCGACTTATCCGGGACTGTACAGTACCAAGAGACCCAGTACTTC. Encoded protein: CASTDLSGTVQYQETQYF.

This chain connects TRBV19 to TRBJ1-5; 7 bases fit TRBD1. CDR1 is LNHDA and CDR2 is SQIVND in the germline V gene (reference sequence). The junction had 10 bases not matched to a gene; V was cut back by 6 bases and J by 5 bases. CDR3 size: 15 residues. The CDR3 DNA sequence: TGTGCCAGTAGCTTCGACAGGGCTCTGTATCAGCCCCAGCATTTT. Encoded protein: CASSFDRALYQPQHF.

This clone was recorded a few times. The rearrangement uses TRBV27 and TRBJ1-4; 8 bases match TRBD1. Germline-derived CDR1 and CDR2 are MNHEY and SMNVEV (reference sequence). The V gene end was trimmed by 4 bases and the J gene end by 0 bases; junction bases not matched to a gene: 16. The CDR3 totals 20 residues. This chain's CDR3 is CASSSSNGQGNLATNEKLFF. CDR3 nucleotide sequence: TGTGCCAGCAGTTCATCAAACGGACAGGGTAATTTGGCAACTAATGAAAAACTGTTTTTT.

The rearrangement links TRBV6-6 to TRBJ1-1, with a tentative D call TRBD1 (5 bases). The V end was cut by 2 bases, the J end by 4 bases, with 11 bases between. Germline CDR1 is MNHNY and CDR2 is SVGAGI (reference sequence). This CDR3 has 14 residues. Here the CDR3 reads CASSYGGSATEAFF. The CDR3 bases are TGTGCCAGCAGTTACGGGGGGTCAGCCACTGAAGCTTTCTTT.

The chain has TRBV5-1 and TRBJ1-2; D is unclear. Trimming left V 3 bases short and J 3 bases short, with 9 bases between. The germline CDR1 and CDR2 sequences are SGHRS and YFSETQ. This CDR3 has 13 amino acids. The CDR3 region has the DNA TGCGCCAGCAGCTCAACTACCCACTATGGCTACACCTTC. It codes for CASSSTTHYGYTF.

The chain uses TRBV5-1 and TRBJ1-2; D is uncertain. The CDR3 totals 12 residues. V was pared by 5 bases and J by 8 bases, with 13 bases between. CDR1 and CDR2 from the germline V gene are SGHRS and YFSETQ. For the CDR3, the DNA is TGCGCCAGCAGGATAGGGTTTGAAGGCTACACCTTC. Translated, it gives CASRIGFEGYTF.